This T cell receptor (beta chain) appears in the sequencing data of a study of blood T cell repertoires in COVID-19. Only a few counts were recorded for this clone. Per the authors' pipeline: It was from reference gene primer amplification that nucleated cell counts were estimated. This table comes from immunoSEQ multiplex PCR, and its TCRdb copy is limited to in-frame clones, with some not included. V and J calls and clone size are copied from that table; D and trimming were computed from the DNA. The sample carries around 140,000 clones, about 90% recorded once. Trimming stripped 5 bases from V and 4 bases from J, with 9 bases between. Germline-derived CDR1 and CDR2 are LNHDA and SQIVND (reference sequence). The CDR3 has 13 amino acids.

The sample was peripheral blood. The genes are TRBV19 and TRBJ1-5; D unresolved. The sequence came from a woman in her fifties or sixties with acute or convalescent COVID-19. The CDR3 loop reads CASSVTENQPQHF. The CDR3 coding sequence is TGTGCCAGTAGTGTAACAGAAAATCAGCCCCAGCATTTT. Filled out from reference TRBV19 and TRBJ1-5, the complete variable domain reads DGGITQSPKYLFRKEGQNVTLSCEQNLNHDAMYWYRQDPGQGLRLIYYSQIVNDFQKGDIAEGYSVSREKKESFPLTVTSAQKNPTAFYLCASSVTENQPQHFGDGTRLSIL.